The source of this T cell receptor (beta chain) is a study of identical twins' blood T cells. The study, taken as a whole, reports: Shared CDR3 clonotype counts tracked mainly the product of cloneset sizes.

Germline CDR1 reads SSHAT; CDR2 reads FNYEAQ (reference sequence). The CDR3 is made up of 13 amino acids. With respect to this clonotype: The antigen is undetermined. One end of the junction fails to match germline, which may point to a read error.

Both ends of each TCR cDNA library bore sample-specific barcodes. Per the original methods: Each library had roughly 2.2 to 4 million CDR3 reads and about 95,000 to nearly 550,000 clonotypes. TCRdb reprocessed the 5' RACE reads with MiXCR, giving one entry per CDR3 protein. The V and J calls were not made by the authors but by TCRdb's processing. The sample has hundreds of thousands of distinct CDR3 sequences; over 25% are singletons. J is TRBJ2-1 and V is TRBV7-7; D unclear. The sequence came from a woman aged 18-49 years in good health. Source material: PBMCs. CDR3 sequence reads: CASSLRRDSEQFF. The CDR3 DNA reads as TGTGCTAGCAGCTTACGAAGGGATTCTGAGCAGTTCTTC.